This T cell receptor beta chain is drawn from a study of cytomegalovirus exposure and HLA in healthy donors. Whole-study findings and limits: In the analysis, some V segments, TRBV6-2 and TRBV6-3 included, were excluded as indistinguishable.

Researchers ran the PCR with 60 Vbeta and 13 Jbeta primers. Sequenced by immunoSEQ multiplex PCR; TCRdb stores in-frame clones only, minus some. In the table there are around 150,000 clones, 60% to 80% of which are singletons. The CDR3 contains 15 residues. The V gene lost 0 bases and the J gene lost 2 bases, with 9 bases spanning the gap. Germline CDR1 is SGHTS and CDR2 is YDEGEE. As concerns this clone: Its antigen remains unidentified.

This chain uses TRBV5-8 with TRBJ2-1; D may be TRBD2 (5 bases). The receptor was isolated from a male donor in good health and CMV-seronegative. Material for sequencing was PBMCs. CDR3 region: CASSLDGVPYNEQFF. CDR3 bases: TGTGCCAGCAGCTTGGACGGGGTCCCCTACAATGAGCAGTTCTTC.